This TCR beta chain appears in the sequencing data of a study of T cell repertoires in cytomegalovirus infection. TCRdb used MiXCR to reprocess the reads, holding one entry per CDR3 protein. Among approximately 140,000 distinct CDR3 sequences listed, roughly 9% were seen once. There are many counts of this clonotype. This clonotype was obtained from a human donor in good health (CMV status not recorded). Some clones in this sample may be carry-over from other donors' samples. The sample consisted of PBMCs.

Here the CDR3 DNA reads TGTGCCAGCAACCGGGACAGCGGCTTCGAGACCCAGTACTTC. It encodes CASNRDSGFETQYF. The V call is TRBV7-2, the J call TRBJ2-5; 7 nucleotides agree with TRBD1. The length of the CDR3 is 14 residues. Germline CDR1 SGHTA, CDR2 FQGNSA. V shed 7 bases and J 5 bases; nucleotides not matched to a gene: 10.